This T cell receptor beta chain was captured by sequencing in a study of blood T cell repertoires in COVID-19. The overall study: PBMCs, B-cell-depleted T cells, or T cells provided the cDNA or gDNA that made up the material.

The CDR3 runs 15 residues. From germline, CDR1 is LGHNT and CDR2 FRNRAP. V shed 6 bases and J 11 bases; nucleotides not matched to a gene: 13. In the authors' workflow: Estimates of nucleated cell counts were drawn from the amplification of reference gene primers. Measured with immunoSEQ multiplex PCR; TCRdb has only the in-frame clones, and not every one. V and J calls and clone size are given by that table; D and trimming were obtained from the DNA. The sample gives 330,000 or so clones, over 75% of which show up once; about 2.7% is in the top ten. Recovered participants had two consecutive negative NP/OP PCR tests, healthcare professional clearance, or symptom resolution.

This receptor was taken from a woman aged 25 to 39 who had recovered from COVID-19. V is TRBV12-5 and J is TRBJ1-1, with 12 bases that match TRBD1. The material sequenced was PBMCs or T cells enriched from blood (not recorded which). The CDR3 DNA is TGTGCTAGTGGCCAAGGGACAGGGGGCGGAGGAAGGGCTTTCTTT. It encodes CASGQGTGGGGRAFF.